This TCR beta chain emerged from a study of human thymus T cells. Study-wide findings and caveats: Related research found strongly overlapping thymic repertoires in unrelated individuals. What appeared biased in thymic and blood repertoires was the usage of V and J genes.

Germline CDR1 is LGHNA and CDR2 is YSLEER. Trimming shortened V by 2 bases and J by 0 bases, and 8 bases separated the two germline ends. This CDR3 comprises 14 residues. Sequencing used immunoSEQ multiplex PCR; TCRdb keeps in-frame clones, though not all of them. In the table there are 120,000 or so clones, more than 90% of which are singletons. Of note for this clone: Its antigen is not identified.

Thymic resections from corrective heart surgery supplied the tissue. Healthy Finnish infants undergoing corrective surgery for congenital heart defects provided the donor material. This receptor was obtained from a boy less than two years old with a congenital heart defect but otherwise immunologically healthy. Sequenced sample: thymus tissue. The chain has TRBV4-3 and TRBJ2-7; D uncertain. CDR3 sequence (DNA): TGCGCCAGCAGCCAATCTACGAGCTCCTACGAGCAGTACTTC. This translates into CASSQSTSSYEQYF.